The following is a T cell receptor (beta chain) sequence with its context. This CDR3 has 14 residues. V lost 3 bases and J lost 4; bases outside the gene matches: 5. Germline-derived CDR1 and CDR2 are SGDLS and YYNGEE. These data originate in a study of blood T cell repertoires in COVID-19. Turning to the study itself: PBMCs, B-cell-depleted T cells, or T cells were the source of the cDNA or gDNA that made up the material.

Per the authors' pipeline: By means of reference gene primer amplification, nucleated cell counts were estimated. Generated by immunoSEQ multiplex PCR, the TCRdb table keeps only in-frame clones and is missing some. That table supplies the V and J calls and clone size; D and trimming were determined from the DNA. The table shows about 110,000 clones, with 75% to 95% occurring only once. The V and J genes are TRBV9 and TRBJ2-5; 8 nucleotides match TRBD2. Specimen: peripheral blood. This clonotype was sampled from a woman aged 25-40 years with acute or convalescent COVID-19. The CDR3 DNA sequence: TGTGCCAGCAGCGCGGGGGGGAAAGGAGAGACCCAGTACTTC. It yields the protein CASSAGGKGETQYF.